This T cell receptor beta chain comes out of a study of Ad26.COV2.S vaccination and SARS-CoV-2 variants. Study-wide results and caveats: Spike-specific TCR breadth was greater in vaccine than placebo recipients. Non-spike TCR breadth showed similarity between vaccine and placebo recipients. Possibly, TCR breadth and depth analyses underestimated total T cell responses.

CDR1 is MNHNY, CDR2 SVGAGI, per germline (reference sequence). This CDR3 contains 14 residues. V lost 6 bases and J 8 bases, leaving 17 bases between the germline ends. For this clone: No antigen is known for it.

Sequencing used immunoSEQ multiplex PCR; TCRdb keeps in-frame clones, though not all of them. Altogether 450,000 to 550,000 clones are present, about 88% being singletons, with the ten largest covering around 2.5%. Treatment specified: about 20 received Ad26.COV2.S at low or high dose, single or two shots; about 5 received placebo; per-sample allocation not given. Sampling occurred on day 63 after the first vaccine or placebo injection. This vaccine is an Ad26 vector that expresses the Wuhan-strain SARS-CoV-2 spike. Source: peripheral blood, taken in a trial of Ad26.COV2.S vaccine versus placebo. The V and J genes are TRBV6-6 and TRBJ2-1; D uncertain. The sequence was collected from a person between 18 and 65 years old who received the Ad26.COV2.S COVID-19 vaccine or a placebo. CDR3 nucleotide sequence: TGTGCCAGCAGGTTGGGCTTCGCCGGCGATGAGCAGTTCTTC. Protein product: CASRLGFAGDEQFF.